This is a list of T cell receptor beta chains from one sample in a study of blood T cell repertoires in COVID-19. Produced via immunoSEQ multiplex PCR; TCRdb's table is partial and in-frame only. The table lists 70,000 to 95,000 clones, around 80% of them singletons. Sequenced input: peripheral blood. The origin of the receptors is a woman aged 45 to 65 with acute or convalescent COVID-19. Both conserved end residues are part of each CDR3. The order of the fields is CDR3 protein, CDR3 DNA, J gene, D gene, CDR3 length, clone size, V gene. A D gene is named only where the DNA matches it firmly. A clone size is listed for some rows: how often the clone was seen (once, few, many), or a class if it is expanded.

cdr3_aa: CASSYIRNTEAFF
cdr3_nt: TGTGCCAGCAGTTATATCCGGAACACTGAAGCTTTCTTT
j_call: TRBJ1-1
d_call: NA
cdr3_length: 13
clone_size: NA
v_call: TRBV6-2/TRBV6-3

cdr3_aa: CASSNPGQGFYEQYF
cdr3_nt: TGTGCCAGCAGTAATCCGGGACAGGGTTTCTACGAGCAGTACTTC
j_call: TRBJ2-7
d_call: TRBD1
cdr3_length: 15
clone_size: NA
v_call: TRBV5-4

cdr3_aa: CASSPTDRLSNEQFF
cdr3_nt: TGTGCCAGCAGCCCGACGGACAGACTGAGCAATGAGCAGTTCTTC
j_call: TRBJ2-1
d_call: NA
cdr3_length: 15
clone_size: NA
v_call: TRBV11-3

cdr3_aa: CASSSRRQNYGYTF
cdr3_nt: TGTGCCAGCAGCTCTCGACGACAGAACTATGGCTACACCTTC
j_call: TRBJ1-2
d_call: NA
cdr3_length: 14
clone_size: NA
v_call: TRBV5-8

cdr3_aa: CASTPPLGGGFTEAFF
cdr3_nt: TGTGCCAGTACCCCGCCGCTCGGGGGAGGTTTCACTGAAGCTTTCTTT
j_call: TRBJ1-1
d_call: NA
cdr3_length: 16
clone_size: NA
v_call: TRBV19

cdr3_aa: CASSLGRGQMSSYEQYF
cdr3_nt: TGTGCCAGCAGCTTAGGTAGGGGACAGATGAGCTCCTACGAGCAGTACTTC
j_call: TRBJ2-7
d_call: TRBD1
cdr3_length: 17
clone_size: many
v_call: TRBV11-2

cdr3_aa: CASSYSEGNNSPLHF
cdr3_nt: TGTGCCAGCAGTTACTCGGAGGGAAATAATTCACCCCTCCACTTT
j_call: TRBJ1-6
d_call: NA
cdr3_length: 15
clone_size: NA
v_call: TRBV6-2/TRBV6-3

cdr3_aa: CASSQEPLAGYSNQPQHF
cdr3_nt: TGCGCCAGCAGCCAAGAACCCCTCGCAGGGTATAGCAATCAGCCCCAGCATTTT
j_call: TRBJ1-5
d_call: NA
cdr3_length: 18
clone_size: NA
v_call: TRBV4-1

cdr3_aa: CASSFSTGHTYEQYF
cdr3_nt: TGTGCCAGCAGCTTCTCAACGGGACACACTTACGAGCAGTACTTC
j_call: TRBJ2-7
d_call: NA
cdr3_length: 15
clone_size: NA
v_call: TRBV7-9

cdr3_aa: CASSLRARDWTDTQYF
cdr3_nt: TGTGCCAGCAGTTTGAGGGCGCGGGATTGGACAGATACGCAGTATTTT
j_call: TRBJ2-3
d_call: NA
cdr3_length: 16
clone_size: NA
v_call: TRBV28

cdr3_aa: CASSLLGQGAFTEAFF
cdr3_nt: TGTGCCAGCTCACTTCTGGGACAGGGGGCGTTCACTGAAGCTTTCTTT
j_call: TRBJ1-1
d_call: TRBD1
cdr3_length: 16
clone_size: once
v_call: TRBV18

cdr3_aa: CASTLLGGTGDNSPLHF
cdr3_nt: TGTGCCAGCACCCTCTTGGGGGGTACAGGGGATAATTCACCCCTCCACTTT
j_call: TRBJ1-6
d_call: TRBD1
cdr3_length: 17
clone_size: once
v_call: TRBV27

cdr3_aa: CASSLDPGTLPLGYTF
cdr3_nt: TGTGCCAGCAGCCTAGACCCCGGGACTTTACCACTTGGCTACACCTTC
j_call: TRBJ1-2
d_call: NA
cdr3_length: 16
clone_size: few
v_call: TRBV7-3

cdr3_aa: CASSPNLLGGVTTEAFF
cdr3_nt: TGTGCCAGCTCACCCAACCTTTTAGGGGGGGTGACCACTGAAGCTTTCTTT
j_call: TRBJ1-1
d_call: NA
cdr3_length: 17
clone_size: once
v_call: TRBV18

cdr3_aa: CASTRDSRSGNTIYF
cdr3_nt: TGCGCCAGCACCCGGGACTCCCGCTCTGGAAACACCATATATTTT
j_call: TRBJ1-3
d_call: NA
cdr3_length: 15
clone_size: NA
v_call: TRBV10-1

cdr3_aa: CSAGTGTYEQYF
cdr3_nt: TGCAGCGCAGGGACAGGTACCTACGAGCAGTACTTC
j_call: TRBJ2-7
d_call: TRBD1
cdr3_length: 12
clone_size: NA
v_call: TRBV29-1

cdr3_aa: CASSEPGLPYEQYF
cdr3_nt: TGTGCCAGCAGCGAACCGGGGTTACCCTACGAGCAGTACTTC
j_call: TRBJ2-7
d_call: NA
cdr3_length: 14
clone_size: NA
v_call: TRBV11-2

cdr3_aa: CASSPQAGTGFSGANVLTF
cdr3_nt: TGTGCCAGCTCACCACAGGCCGGGACAGGGTTTTCTGGGGCCAACGTCCTGACTTTC
j_call: TRBJ2-6
d_call: TRBD1
cdr3_length: 19
clone_size: NA
v_call: TRBV18

cdr3_aa: CASSEPGNGGYTF
cdr3_nt: TGTGCCAGCAGTGAACCGGGGAACGGAGGCTACACCTTC
j_call: TRBJ1-2
d_call: NA
cdr3_length: 13
clone_size: NA
v_call: TRBV2

cdr3_aa: CASTGTGVGYTF
cdr3_nt: TGTGCCAGCACCGGGACAGGGGTAGGCTACACCTTC
j_call: TRBJ1-2
d_call: TRBD1
cdr3_length: 12
clone_size: NA
v_call: TRBV2

cdr3_aa: CASSLGLALYNEQFF
cdr3_nt: TGTGCCAGCAGCCTGGGACTAGCGCTGTACAATGAGCAGTTCTTC
j_call: TRBJ2-1
d_call: TRBD2
cdr3_length: 15
clone_size: NA
v_call: TRBV3-1/TRBV3-2

cdr3_aa: CASSYGDRGGEQYF
cdr3_nt: TGTGCCAGCAGTTACGGAGACAGGGGTGGCGAGCAGTACTTC
j_call: TRBJ2-7
d_call: TRBD1
cdr3_length: 14
clone_size: NA
v_call: TRBV6-2/TRBV6-3

cdr3_aa: CATSDYRGQPQHF
cdr3_nt: TGTGCCACCAGTGATTACAGGGGTCAGCCCCAGCATTTT
j_call: TRBJ1-5
d_call: TRBD1
cdr3_length: 13
clone_size: NA
v_call: TRBV24-1